This TCR beta chain was observed in a study of memory CD4+ T cells and cytomegalovirus serostatus. Using immunoSEQ multiplex PCR, the repertoire was profiled, and TCRdb retains in-frame clones only, with some absent. This table has around 53,000 clones, 60% to 85% appearing once. The sort gate was single viable CD3+CD4+CD8-CD45RO+ cells for memory CD4+ T cells. This clone has more than one count but fewer than ten. This CDR3 is also generated by other DNA sequences in the sample. The sequence derives from an adult in good health and CMV-seropositive. Sample: memory CD4+ T cells from blood.

This CDR3 is CASSSPGHDSGNTIYF. The DNA of the CDR3 is TGTGCCAGCAGTTCACCGGGACATGACTCTGGAAACACCATATATTTT. This rearrangement joins TRBV6-5 to TRBJ1-3; TRBD1 might be the D (6 bases). With 4 bases removed from V and 0 bases from J, the gap between germline ends came to 13 bases. Germline lookup yields CDR1 MNHEY and CDR2 SVGAGI. CDR3 size: 16 residues.